In its sample, the clone carrying this T cell receptor (beta chain) was seen a few times. Its antigen remains unidentified. V lost 4 bases and J 4 bases, leaving 10 bases between the germline ends. Germline V gene data show CDR1 as PRHDT and CDR2 as FYEKMQ (reference sequence). The CDR3 has 13 residues. Each TCR beta cDNA library carried unique molecular identifiers. TCRdb re-called the PCR reads with MiXCR, one entry per CDR3 protein. This sample has approximately 570,000 distinct CDR3 sequences, with around 40% found just once. The source of the sample is a study of post-analysis software for immune sequencing data. At the level of the study: Several disease courses (relapsing-remitting, secondary progressive and progressive-relapsing) of multiple sclerosis were included.

General study findings and limits: The study found TRBV5-6, TRBV5-1 and TRBV20-1 among 5 or 6 TRBV segments more frequent in patients than controls. Significantly lower normalized Chao1 diversity was found in patients with multiple sclerosis relative to controls. F-measure co-clustering was strong for batch-matched samples.

Specimen: blood. This chain links TRBV13 with TRBJ1-2; the D gene is possibly TRBD1 (6 bases). This TCR was sampled from a girl between 5 and 17 years old with multiple sclerosis. CDR3 nucleotide sequence: TGTGCCAGCAGCTCGACAGGAGCCTATGGCTACACCTTC. Translating it yields CASSSTGAYGYTF.